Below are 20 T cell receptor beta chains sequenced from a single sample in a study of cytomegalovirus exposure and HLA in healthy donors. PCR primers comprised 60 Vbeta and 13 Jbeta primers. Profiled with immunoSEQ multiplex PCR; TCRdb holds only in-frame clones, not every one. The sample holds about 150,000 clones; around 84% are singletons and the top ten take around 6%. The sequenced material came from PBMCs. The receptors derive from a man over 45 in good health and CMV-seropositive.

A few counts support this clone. In DNA form, the CDR3 reads TGTGCCAGCAGCCCCGGGTGTATTGAAGCTTTCTTT. Translated, it gives CASSPGCIEAFF. This chain connects TRBV7-3 to TRBJ1-1; D unclear. Trimming took off 5 bases at V and 7 bases at J, with 11 bases between the two ends. Germline CDR1 and CDR2: SGHTA and FQGTGA. The CDR3 is 12 residues long.

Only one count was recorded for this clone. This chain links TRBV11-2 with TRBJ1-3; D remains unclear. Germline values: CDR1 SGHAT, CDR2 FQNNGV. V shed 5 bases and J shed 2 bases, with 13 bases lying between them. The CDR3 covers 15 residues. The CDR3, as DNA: TGTGCCAGCAGCCCAGACAAATTCGCTGGAAACACCATATATTTT. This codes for CASSPDKFAGNTIYF. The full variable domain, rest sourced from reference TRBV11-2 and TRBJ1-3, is EAGVAQSPRYKIIEKRQSVAFWCNPISGHATLYWYQQILGQGPKLLIQFQNNGVVDDSQLPKDRFSAERLKGVDSTLKIQPAKLEDSAVYLCASSPDKFAGNTIYFGEGSWLTVV.

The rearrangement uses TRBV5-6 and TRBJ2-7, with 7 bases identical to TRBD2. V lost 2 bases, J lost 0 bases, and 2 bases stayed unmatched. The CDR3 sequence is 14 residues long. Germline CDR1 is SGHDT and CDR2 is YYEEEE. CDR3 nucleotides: TGTGCCAGCAGCTTCGGACTAGACTCCTACGAGCAGTACGTC. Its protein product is CASSFGLDSYEQYV.

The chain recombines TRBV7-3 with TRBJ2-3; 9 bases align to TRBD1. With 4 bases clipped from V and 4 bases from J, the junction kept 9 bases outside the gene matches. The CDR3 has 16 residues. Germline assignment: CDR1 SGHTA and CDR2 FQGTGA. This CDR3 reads CASSSLGQGKSDTQYF. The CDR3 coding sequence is TGTGCCAGCAGCTCCCTCGGACAGGGGAAATCAGATACGCAGTATTTT.

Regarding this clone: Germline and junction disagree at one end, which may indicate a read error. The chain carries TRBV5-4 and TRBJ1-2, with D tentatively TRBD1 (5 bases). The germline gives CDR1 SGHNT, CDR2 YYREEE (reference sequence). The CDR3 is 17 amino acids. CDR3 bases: TGTGCCAGCACCCTTATCGCGGGGGTAAATGTTAACGATGGCTACACCTTC. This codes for CASTLIAGVNVNDGYTF. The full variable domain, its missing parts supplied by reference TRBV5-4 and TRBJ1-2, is ETGVTQSPTHLIKTRGQQVTLRCSSQSGHNTVSWYQQALGQGPQFIFQYYREEENGRGNFPPRFSGLQFPNYSSELNVNALELDDSALYLCASTLIAGVNVNDGYTFGSGTRLTVV.

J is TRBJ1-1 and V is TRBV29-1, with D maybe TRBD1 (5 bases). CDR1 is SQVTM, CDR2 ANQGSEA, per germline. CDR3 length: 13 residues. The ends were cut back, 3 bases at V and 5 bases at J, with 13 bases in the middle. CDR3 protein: CSVDGRARTEAFF. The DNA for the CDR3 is TGCAGCGTTGACGGCAGGGCGAGAACTGAAGCTTTCTTT.

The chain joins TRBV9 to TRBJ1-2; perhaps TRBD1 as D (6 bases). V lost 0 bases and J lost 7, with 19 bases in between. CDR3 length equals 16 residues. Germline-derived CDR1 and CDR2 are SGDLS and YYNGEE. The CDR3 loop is CASSVEAGVGYGGYTF. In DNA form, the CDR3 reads TGTGCCAGCAGCGTAGAGGCAGGGGTAGGATATGGTGGCTACACCTTC. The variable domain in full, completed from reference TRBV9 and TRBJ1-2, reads DSGVTQTPKHLITATGQRVTLRCSPRSGDLSVYWYQQSLDQGLQFLIQYYNGEERAKGNILERFSAQQFPDLHSELNLSSLELGDSALYFCASSVEAGVGYGGYTFGSGTRLTVV.

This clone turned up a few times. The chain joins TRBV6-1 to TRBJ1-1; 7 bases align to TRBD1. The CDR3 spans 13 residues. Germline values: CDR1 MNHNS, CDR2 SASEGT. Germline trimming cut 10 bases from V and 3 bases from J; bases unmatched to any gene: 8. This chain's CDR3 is CATSDRFDTEAFF. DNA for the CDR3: TGTGCCACATCGGACAGGTTTGACACTGAAGCTTTCTTT.

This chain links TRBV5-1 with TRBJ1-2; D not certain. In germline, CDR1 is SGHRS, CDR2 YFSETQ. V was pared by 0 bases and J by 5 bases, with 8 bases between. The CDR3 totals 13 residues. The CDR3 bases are TGCGCCAGCAGCTTGGACAGCTATTATGGCTACACCTTC. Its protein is CASSLDSYYGYTF.

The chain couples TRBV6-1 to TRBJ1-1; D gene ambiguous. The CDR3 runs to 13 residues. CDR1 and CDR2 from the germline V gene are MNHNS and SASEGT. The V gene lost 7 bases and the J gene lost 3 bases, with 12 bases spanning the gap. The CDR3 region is CASKRTPDTEAFF. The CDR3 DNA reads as TGTGCCAGCAAGAGAACCCCGGACACTGAAGCTTTCTTT.

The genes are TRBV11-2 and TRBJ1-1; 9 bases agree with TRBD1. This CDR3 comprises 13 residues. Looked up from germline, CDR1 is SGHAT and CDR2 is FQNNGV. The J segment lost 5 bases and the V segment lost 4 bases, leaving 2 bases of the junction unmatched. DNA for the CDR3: TGTGCCAGCAGCTATGGACAGGGGACTGAAGCTTTCTTT. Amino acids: CASSYGQGTEAFF.

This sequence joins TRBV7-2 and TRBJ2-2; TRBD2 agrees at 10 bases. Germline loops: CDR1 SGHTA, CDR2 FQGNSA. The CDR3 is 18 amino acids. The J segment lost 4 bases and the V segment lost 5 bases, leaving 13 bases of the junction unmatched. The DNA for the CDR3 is TGTGCCAGCAGCCGATCGGGCCTAGCGGGAGTCCTCACCGGGGAGCTGTTTTTT. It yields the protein CASSRSGLAGVLTGELFF.

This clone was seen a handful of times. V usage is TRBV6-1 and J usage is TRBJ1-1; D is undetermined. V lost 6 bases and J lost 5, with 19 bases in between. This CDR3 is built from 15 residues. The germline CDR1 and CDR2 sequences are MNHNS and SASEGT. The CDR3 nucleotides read TGTGCCAGCAGCCACCGAGGTTTAGTTAGGACTGAAGCTTTCTTT. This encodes CASSHRGLVRTEAFF.

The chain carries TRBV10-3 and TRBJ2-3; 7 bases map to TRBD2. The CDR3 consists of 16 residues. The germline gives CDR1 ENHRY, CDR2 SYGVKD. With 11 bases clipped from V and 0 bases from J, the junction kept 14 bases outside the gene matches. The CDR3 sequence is CASGIGGMGSTDTQYF. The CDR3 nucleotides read TGTGCCTCCGGGATCGGGGGGATGGGAAGCACAGATACGCAGTATTTT.

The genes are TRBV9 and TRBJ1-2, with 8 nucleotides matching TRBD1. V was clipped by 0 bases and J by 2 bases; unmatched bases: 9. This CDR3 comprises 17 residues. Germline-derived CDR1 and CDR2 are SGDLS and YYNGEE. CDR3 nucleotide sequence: TGTGCCAGCAGCGTAGGAAGAGGTGCAGGGGGCAACTATGGCTACACCTTC. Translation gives CASSVGRGAGGNYGYTF.

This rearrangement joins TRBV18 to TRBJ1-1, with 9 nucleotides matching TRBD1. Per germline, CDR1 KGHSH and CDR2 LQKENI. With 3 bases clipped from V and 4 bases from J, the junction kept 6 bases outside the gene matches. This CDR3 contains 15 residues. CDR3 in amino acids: CASSPQDRGTTEAFF. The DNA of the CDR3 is TGTGCCAGCTCACCCCAAGACAGGGGGACCACTGAAGCTTTCTTT.

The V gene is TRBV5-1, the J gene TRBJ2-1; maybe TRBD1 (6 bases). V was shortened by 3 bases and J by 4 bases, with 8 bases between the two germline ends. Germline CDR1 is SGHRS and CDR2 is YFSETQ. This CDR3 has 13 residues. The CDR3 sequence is CASSSQGYNEQFF. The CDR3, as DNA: TGCGCCAGCAGCTCGCAGGGGTACAATGAGCAGTTCTTC. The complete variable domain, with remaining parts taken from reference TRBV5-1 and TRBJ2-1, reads KAGVTQTPRYLIKTRGQQVTLSCSPISGHRSVSWYQQTPGQGLQFLFEYFSETQRNKGNFPGRFSGRQFSNSRSEMNVSTLELGDSALYLCASSSQGYNEQFFGPGTRLTVL.

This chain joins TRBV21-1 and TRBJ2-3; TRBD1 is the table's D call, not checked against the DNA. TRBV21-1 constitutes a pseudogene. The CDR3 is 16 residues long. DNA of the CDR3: TGTGCCAGCAGCAAAGACACCAAACAAGGCACAGATACGCAGTATTTT. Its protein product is CASSKDTKQGTDTQYF.

The CDR3 sequence is CAWSSGDDTEAFF. The CDR3 coding sequence is TGTGCCTGGAGTTCGGGGGACGACACTGAAGCTTTCTTT. The chain uses TRBV30 and TRBJ1-1; tentative D call: TRBD1 (5 bases). Germline-derived CDR1 and CDR2 are GTSNPN and SVGIG (reference sequence). The length of the CDR3 is 13 residues. The ends were cut back, 2 bases at V and 3 bases at J, with 10 bases in the middle.

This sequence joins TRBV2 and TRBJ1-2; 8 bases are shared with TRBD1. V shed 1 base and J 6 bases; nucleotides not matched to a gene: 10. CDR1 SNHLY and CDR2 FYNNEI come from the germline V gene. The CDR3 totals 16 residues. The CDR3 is CASSEGDQTGEDGYTF. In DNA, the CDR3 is TGTGCCAGCAGTGAAGGGGACCAGACAGGGGAGGATGGCTACACCTTC.